The 24 T cell receptor beta chains in this list originate from one sample, sequenced in a study of vaccination and CD4 T cells after COVID-19. Described treatment: roughly 11-day PBMC culture with coronavirus spike peptide pools or control peptides (ViraFEST assay). Antigens for these TCRs are unknown. The Oncomine TCR Beta short-read assay was applied to DNA of cultured CD4+ T cells. TCRdb called the PCR reads again in MiXCR, with one record for every CDR3 protein. The repertoire has 24,000 or so distinct CDR3 sequences, around 40% of them found once; the top ten carry around 7.2%. The sample was CD4+ T cells from blood, cultured in vitro. The receptors were gathered from a human donor who had recovered from COVID-19.

J is TRBJ2-2 and V is TRBV7-3, with TRBD2 identical over 12 bases. Germline trimming cut 0 bases from V and 5 bases from J; bases unmatched to any gene: 7. CDR1 and CDR2 (germline): SGHTA, FQGTGA. The CDR3 spans 18 residues. Here the CDR3 DNA reads TGTGCCAGCAGCTTAACAGGGCTAGCGGGGGGGCCGACCGGGGAGCTGTTTTTT. Protein: CASSLTGLAGGPTGELFF.

The chain links TRBV5-4 to TRBJ2-3; D is possibly TRBD1 (6 bases). The CDR3 has 14 residues. Per the germline V gene, CDR1 is SGHNT and CDR2 is YYREEE (reference sequence). Trimming removed 0 bases from V and 4 bases from J, with 9 bases in between. The CDR3 DNA is TGTGCCAGCAGCTTGGACAGGGATTCAGATACGCAGTATTTT. It codes for CASSLDRDSDTQYF.

This clonotype appeared once. The genes are TRBV6-4 and TRBJ2-3, with 9 nucleotides matching TRBD2. There are 15 residues in the CDR3. The germline V gene has CDR1 MRHNA and CDR2 SNTAGT. V lost 10 bases to trimming and J lost 4 bases; unmatched junction nucleotides: 12. This CDR3 is CATGNSGSFSDTQYF. The CDR3 DNA reads TGTGCCACCGGTAATAGCGGGAGTTTCTCAGATACGCAGTATTTT.

The chain couples TRBV28 to TRBJ2-7; TRBD1 or TRBD2 may be the D gene (5 bases each). Trimming took 5 bases from V and 4 from J, leaving 15 bases between them. Germline V gene data show CDR1 as MDHEN and CDR2 as SYDVKM. The CDR3 covers 14 residues. The CDR3 DNA reads as TGTGCCAGCAGTACCTCGGGACGGATATACGAGCAGTACTTC. Encoded protein: CASSTSGRIYEQYF.

The sample holds a few counts of this clonotype. The rearrangement links TRBV20-1 to TRBJ2-3, with a weak D call TRBD1 (6 bases). The CDR3 spans 13 residues. Trimming shortened V by 7 bases and J by 2 bases, and 13 bases separated the two germline ends. From germline, CDR1 is DFQATT and CDR2 SNEGSKA (reference sequence). As DNA, the CDR3 is TGCAGTGACAGGGTGTCGAACACAGATACGCAGTATTTT. It specifies CSDRVSNTDTQYF.

In this sample, this clonotype turned up a few times. The genes are TRBV11-2 and TRBJ1-5; D is undetermined. Trimming pared 6 bases from V and 7 bases from J, leaving 13 bases between. The germline CDR1 and CDR2 sequences are SGHAT and FQNNGV. The CDR3 consists of 13 residues. The CDR3 reads CASSLSWEQPQHF. The CDR3 coding sequence is TGTGCCAGCAGTTTAAGTTGGGAACAGCCCCAGCATTTT.

The chain is built from TRBV19 and TRBJ1-5, with 8 positions matching TRBD1. Germline V gives CDR1 LNHDA, CDR2 SQIVND (reference sequence). This CDR3 has 16 amino acids. Germline trimming cut 5 bases from V and 6 bases from J; bases unmatched to any gene: 12. The CDR3 region has the DNA TGTGCCAGTAGTGTCCCTACAGGGGGAAGGAGTCAGCCCCAGCATTTT. Its translation is CASSVPTGGRSQPQHF.

The chain employs TRBV6-2 or TRBV6-3 and TRBJ1-2; D possibly corresponds to TRBD1 (5 bases). Trimming cost V 6 bases and J 8 bases, with 19 bases left between them. CDR1 and CDR2 (germline): MNHEY, SVGEGT. There are 14 residues in the CDR3. The CDR3 DNA reads as TGTGCCAGCAGCACGACAGCCCGGGCAGGGGGCTACACCTTC. Protein product: CASSTTARAGGYTF.

The J gene is TRBJ2-5, the V gene TRBV6-5; the D is unclear. CDR3 length: 13 residues. V lost 2 bases, J lost 0 bases, and 4 bases lay in between. Germline V gene lookup returns CDR1 MNHEY and CDR2 SVGAGI. The CDR3 DNA sequence: TGTGCCAGCAGTTACCTACACCAAGAGACCCAGTACTTC. The encoded protein is CASSYLHQETQYF.

In its sample, this clonotype was seen a few times. The rearrangement uses TRBV6-4 and TRBJ2-3, with D hard to call. Trimming removed 0 bases at V and 6 bases at J, with 10 bases between. This CDR3 has 14 amino acids. CDR1 MRHNA and CDR2 SNTAGT come from the germline V gene. CDR3 residues: CASSDSTRRDTQYF. CDR3 DNA: TGTGCCAGCAGTGACTCGACCCGGCGGGATACGCAGTATTTT.

V is TRBV6-5 and J is TRBJ1-2; possibly TRBD1 for D (6 bases). Trimming stripped 1 base from V and 4 bases from J, with 13 bases between. CDR3 length: 15 amino acids. Germline lookup yields CDR1 MNHEY and CDR2 SVGAGI. The CDR3 sequence: CASSYFGQSPYGYTF. Written as DNA, the CDR3 is TGTGCCAGCAGTTACTTTGGACAGAGCCCCTATGGCTACACCTTC.

This clonotype was found a few times. The CDR3 DNA reads TGTGCCGTACGTCAGGGGATGGATCAGCCCCAGCATTTT. It codes for CAVRQGMDQPQHF. The chain combines TRBV10-3 with TRBJ1-5; a weak D match, TRBD1 (6 bases). The CDR3 covers 13 residues. Germline CDR1 reads ENHRY; CDR2 reads SYGVKD. The V gene lost 11 bases and the J gene lost 5 bases, with 16 bases spanning the gap.

The chain couples TRBV19 to TRBJ2-2, with D possibly TRBD1 on 5 matching bases. V lost 6 bases, J lost 3 bases, and 20 bases lay in between. The CDR3 extends over 17 amino acids. Germline lookup yields CDR1 LNHDA and CDR2 SQIVND (reference sequence). The CDR3 loop reads CASRVRAAGQYTGELFF. CDR3 nucleotide sequence: TGTGCCAGTAGGGTAAGGGCGGCAGGGCAATACACCGGGGAGCTGTTTTTT.

The gene calls are TRBV10-3 and TRBJ2-3; 10 nucleotides match TRBD1. Germline CDR1 is ENHRY and CDR2 is SYGVKD. The ends lost 3 bases at V and 3 bases at J; junction bases unmatched: 3. The CDR3 sequence is 15 residues long. CDR3 protein: CAISDMGQGTDTQYF. CDR3 DNA sequence: TGTGCCATCAGTGATATGGGACAGGGGACAGATACGCAGTATTTT.

This clonotype has only one observation. This chain links TRBV14 with TRBJ2-7; D remains unclear. This CDR3 spans 13 amino acids. Germline CDR1 SGHDN, CDR2 FVKESK. Trimming removed 0 bases at V and 3 bases at J, with 6 bases between. The CDR3 is CASSQDLGYEQYF. The CDR3 coding sequence is TGTGCCAGCAGCCAAGACCTAGGCTACGAGCAGTACTTC.

The chain has TRBV6-2 or TRBV6-3 and TRBJ1-2; TRBD1 might be the D (5 bases). Per germline, CDR1 MNHEY and CDR2 SVGEGT. This CDR3 is built from 14 residues. Trimming took 5 bases from V and 5 from J, leaving 15 bases between them. The CDR3 reads CASSPLLGAYGYTF. The CDR3 nucleotides are TGTGCCAGCAGTCCACTACTAGGGGCTTATGGCTACACCTTC.

V usage is TRBV10-1 and J usage is TRBJ1-1; D is ambiguous. Trimming cost V 6 bases and J 0 bases, with 8 bases left between them. This CDR3 has 13 amino acids. Germline lookup yields CDR1 WNHNN and CDR2 SYGVQD (reference sequence). CDR3 sequence: CASRAQMNTEAFF. The CDR3 coding sequence is TGCGCCAGCAGAGCACAAATGAACACTGAAGCTTTCTTT.

This clonotype has more than one count but fewer than ten. The V call is TRBV19, the J call TRBJ2-7; D may be TRBD1 (6 bases). The germline CDR1 and CDR2 sequences are LNHDA and SQIVND (reference sequence). The CDR3 has 15 amino acids. Trimming took off 4 bases at V and 2 bases at J, with 15 bases between the two ends. The CDR3 bases are TGTGCCAGTAGTAGCGCCACAGGGATACCCTACGAGCAGTACTTC. Protein product: CASSSATGIPYEQYF.

The chain carries TRBV25-1 and TRBJ2-5, with 9 bases aligning to TRBD1. The V gene's germline CDR1 is MGHDK and CDR2 SYGVNS. CDR3 length: 15 residues. Trimming at V came to 3 bases and at J to 2 bases, leaving 4 bases not matched to a gene. This CDR3 reads CASSEWDRVQETQYF. DNA of the CDR3: TGTGCCAGCAGTGAGTGGGACAGGGTACAAGAGACCCAGTACTTC.

This clonotype was seen more than once but under ten times. The rearrangement joins TRBV24-1 to TRBJ2-5, with a possible D match to TRBD2 (5 bases). Deletions cut 4 bases from V and 0 bases from J, with 17 bases between. Germline lookup yields CDR1 KGHDR and CDR2 SFDVKD. The CDR3 length is 17 residues. The CDR3 spells CATSDPGYGDYQETQYF. In nucleotides, the CDR3 is TGTGCCACCAGTGACCCGGGCTACGGGGATTACCAAGAGACCCAGTACTTC.

The V and J genes are TRBV2 and TRBJ2-4, with D perhaps TRBD1 (6 bases). The V gene's germline CDR1 is SNHLY and CDR2 FYNNEI. The CDR3 spans 14 residues. The V end lost 7 bases, the J end lost 1 base, and 11 bases lay between the germline ends. The DNA of the CDR3 is TGTGCCAGCACGGCCGACAGGGCCAAAAACATTCAGTACTTC. Its translation: CASTADRAKNIQYF. Combining the CDR3 with reference TRBV2 and TRBJ2-4 gives the whole variable domain EPEVTQTPSHQVTQMGQEVILRCVPISNHLYFYWYRQILGQKVEFLVSFYNNEISEKSEIFDDQFSVERPDGSNFTLKIRSTKLEDSAMYFCASTADRAKNIQYFGAGTRLSVL.

A remark on this clonotype: One end of the junction does not line up with germline, which may come from a read error. The chain recombines TRBV11-1 with TRBJ2-5, with D possibly TRBD1 on 6 matching bases. The CDR3 sequence is 13 residues long. Germline loops: CDR1 SGHAT, CDR2 FQDESV (reference sequence). CDR3 in DNA: TGTGCCAGCAGCGATGTAGGGGGAGAGATCCAGTACTTC. Protein product: CASSDVGGEIQYF.

The J gene is TRBJ2-7, the V gene TRBV5-1; the match to TRBD1 covers 8 bases. The junction had 3 bases not matched to a gene; V was cut back by 2 bases and J by 2 bases. Germline V gene sequence: CDR1 SGHRS, CDR2 YFSETQ. The CDR3 spans 14 residues. As DNA, the CDR3 is TGCGCCAGCAGCTTTGGGACAGGTACCTACGAGCAGTACTTC. Translated, it gives CASSFGTGTYEQYF.

This clonotype has a handful of counts. This chain connects TRBV11-3 to TRBJ2-7; a weak D match, TRBD1 (5 bases). Germline V gene sequence: CDR1 SGHNT, CDR2 YENEEA. V lost 5 bases, J lost 0 bases, and 17 bases lay in between. The CDR3 extends over 16 amino acids. The CDR3 coding sequence is TGTGCCAGCAGCAAAAGTCCGACAGCGAGCTCCTACGAGCAGTACTTC. This gives the protein CASSKSPTASSYEQYF.